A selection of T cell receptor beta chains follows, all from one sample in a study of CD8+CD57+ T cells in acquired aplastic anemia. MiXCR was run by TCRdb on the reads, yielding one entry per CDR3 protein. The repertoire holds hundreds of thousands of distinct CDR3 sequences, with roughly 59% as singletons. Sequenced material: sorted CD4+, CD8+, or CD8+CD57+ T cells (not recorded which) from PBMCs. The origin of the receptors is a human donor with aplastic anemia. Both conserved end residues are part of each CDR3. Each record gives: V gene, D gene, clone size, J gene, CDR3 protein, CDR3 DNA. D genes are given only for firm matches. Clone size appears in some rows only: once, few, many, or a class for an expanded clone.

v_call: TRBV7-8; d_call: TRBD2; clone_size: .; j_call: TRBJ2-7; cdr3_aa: CASSSSAGTSLPYEQYF; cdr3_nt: TGTGCCAGCAGTTCCAGTGCCGGGACTAGTCTTCCCTACGAGCAGTACTTC
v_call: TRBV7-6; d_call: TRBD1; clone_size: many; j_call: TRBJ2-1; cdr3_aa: CASSRGQGVINEQFF; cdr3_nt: TGTGCCAGCAGCAGGGGACAGGGAGTGATCAATGAGCAGTTCTTC
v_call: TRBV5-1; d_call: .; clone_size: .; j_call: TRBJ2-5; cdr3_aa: CASFQGGQETQYF; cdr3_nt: TGCGCCAGCTTTCAGGGGGGGCAAGAGACCCAGTACTTC
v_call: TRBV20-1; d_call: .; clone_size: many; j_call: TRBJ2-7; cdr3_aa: CSARGEGSSEVGEQYF; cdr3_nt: TGCAGTGCTAGAGGTGAGGGTAGCTCCGAAGTTGGGGAGCAGTACTTC
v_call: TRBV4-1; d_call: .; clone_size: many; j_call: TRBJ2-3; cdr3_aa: CASSQEGIAGEVTDTQYF; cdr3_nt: TGCGCCAGCAGCCAAGAGGGAATCGCAGGGGAGGTCACAGATACGCAGTATTTT
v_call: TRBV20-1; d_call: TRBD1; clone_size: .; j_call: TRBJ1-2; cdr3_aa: CSAQTGTGVGYTF; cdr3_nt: TGCAGTGCTCAGACCGGGACAGGGGTTGGCTACACCTTC
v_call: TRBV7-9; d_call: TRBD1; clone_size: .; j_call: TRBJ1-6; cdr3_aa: CASSFRGQNSPLHF; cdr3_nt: TGTGCCAGCAGCTTCCGGGGACAGAATTCACCCCTCCACTTT
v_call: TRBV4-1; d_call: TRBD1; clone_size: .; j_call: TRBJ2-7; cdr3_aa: CASSQGGQGMYF; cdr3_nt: TGCGCCAGCAGCCAAGGTGGACAGGGTATGTACTTC
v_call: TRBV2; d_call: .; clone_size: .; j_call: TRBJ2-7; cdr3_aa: CASGLQTYEQYF; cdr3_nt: TGTGCCAGCGGGTTACAAACCTACGAGCAGTACTTC
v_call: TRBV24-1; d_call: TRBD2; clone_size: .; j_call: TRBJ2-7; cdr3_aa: CATSDSTSGGYEQYF; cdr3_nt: TGTGCCACCAGTGACTCAACTAGCGGGGGGTACGAGCAGTACTTC
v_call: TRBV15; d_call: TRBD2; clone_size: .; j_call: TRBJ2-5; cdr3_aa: CATSRETLAGGSETQYF; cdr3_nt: TGTGCCACCAGCAGAGAGACCCTAGCGGGAGGGTCAGAGACCCAGTACTTC
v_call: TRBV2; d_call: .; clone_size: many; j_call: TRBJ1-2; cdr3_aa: CASMFITNGYTF; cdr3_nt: TGTGCCAGCATGTTTATAACAAATGGCTACACCTTC
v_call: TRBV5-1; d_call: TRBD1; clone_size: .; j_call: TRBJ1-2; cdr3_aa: CASSFQGAFSYGYTF; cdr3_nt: TGCGCCAGCAGCTTTCAGGGGGCGTTCTCCTATGGCTACACCTTC
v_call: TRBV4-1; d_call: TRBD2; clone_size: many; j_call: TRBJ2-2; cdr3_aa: CASSQDVLSGRTGELFF; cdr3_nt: TGCGCCAGCAGCCAAGACGTCCTTAGCGGGAGGACCGGGGAGCTGTTTTTT
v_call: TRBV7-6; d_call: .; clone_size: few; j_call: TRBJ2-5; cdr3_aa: CASSLGGFQETQYF; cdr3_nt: TGTGCCAGCAGCTTAGGAGGGTTCCAAGAGACCCAGTACTTC
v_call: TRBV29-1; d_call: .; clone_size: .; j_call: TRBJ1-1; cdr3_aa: CSGTSQGITEAFF; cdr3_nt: TGCAGCGGTACCTCGCAGGGGATCACTGAAGCTTTCTTT
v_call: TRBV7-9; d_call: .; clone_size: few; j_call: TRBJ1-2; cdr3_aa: CASSLAGASLGYTF; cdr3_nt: TGTGCCAGCAGCTTAGCGGGAGCCAGTCTTGGCTACACCTTC
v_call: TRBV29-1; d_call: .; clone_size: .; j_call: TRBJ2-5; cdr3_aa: CSVGGAGQQETQYF; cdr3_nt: TGCAGCGTTGGAGGGGCGGGACAGCAAGAGACCCAGTACTTC
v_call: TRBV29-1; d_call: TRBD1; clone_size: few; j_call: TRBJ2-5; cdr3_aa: CSVRRDRGQTQYF; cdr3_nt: TGCAGCGTTCGTCGGGACAGGGGGCAGACCCAGTACTTC
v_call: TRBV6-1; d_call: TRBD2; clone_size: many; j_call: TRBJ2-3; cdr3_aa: CASSAGLTSGGATDTQYF; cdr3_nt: TGTGCCAGCAGTGCAGGGTTAACTAGCGGGGGGGCAACAGATACGCAGTATTTT
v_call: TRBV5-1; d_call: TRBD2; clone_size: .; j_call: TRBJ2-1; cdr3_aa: CASSLQRGLAGGNEQFF; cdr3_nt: TGCGCCAGCAGCTTGCAAAGAGGACTAGCGGGGGGCAATGAGCAGTTCTTC
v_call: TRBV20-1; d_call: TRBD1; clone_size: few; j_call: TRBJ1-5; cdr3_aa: CSAVPGGRQPQHF; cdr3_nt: TGCAGTGCGGTGCCAGGGGGACGGCAGCCCCAGCATTTT
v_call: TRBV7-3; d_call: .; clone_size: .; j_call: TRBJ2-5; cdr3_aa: CASSLIGLGRVTQYF; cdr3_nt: TGTGCCAGCAGCTTAATCGGGCTGGGTCGAGTGACCCAGTACTTC
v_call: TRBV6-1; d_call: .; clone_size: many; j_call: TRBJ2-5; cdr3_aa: CASSEGGSETQYF; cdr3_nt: TGTGCCAGCAGTGAGGGGGGTTCGGAGACCCAGTACTTC
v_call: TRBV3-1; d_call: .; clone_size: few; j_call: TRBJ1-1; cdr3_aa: CASSLKGVGVTEAFF; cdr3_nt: TGTGCCAGCAGCCTAAAAGGGGTGGGGGTTACTGAAGCTTTCTTT
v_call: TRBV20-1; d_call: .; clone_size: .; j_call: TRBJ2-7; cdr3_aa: CSVIQGGTYEQYF; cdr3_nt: TGCAGTGTCATACAGGGAGGGACCTACGAGCAGTACTTC
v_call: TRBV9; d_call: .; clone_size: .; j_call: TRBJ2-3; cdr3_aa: CASSLANTQYF; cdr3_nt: TGTGCCAGCAGCTTGGCAAATACGCAGTATTTT
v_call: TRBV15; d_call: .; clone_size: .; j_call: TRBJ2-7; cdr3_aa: CATSRPDREGEQYF; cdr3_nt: TGTGCCACCAGCAGACCTGACAGGGAGGGAGAGCAGTACTTC
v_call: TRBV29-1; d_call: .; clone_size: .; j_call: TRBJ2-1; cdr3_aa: CSVANYPGAGANEQFF; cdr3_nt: TGCAGCGTTGCTAACTATCCCGGGGCAGGTGCCAATGAGCAGTTCTTC
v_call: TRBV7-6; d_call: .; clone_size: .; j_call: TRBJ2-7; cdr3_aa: CASSLEGIHEQYF; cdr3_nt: TGTGCCAGCAGCTTGGAAGGGATTCACGAGCAGTACTTC
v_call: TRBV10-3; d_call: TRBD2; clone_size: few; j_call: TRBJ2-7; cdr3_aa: CATHGTSGDKTYEQYF; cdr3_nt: TGTGCCACTCATGGGACTAGCGGGGATAAAACCTACGAGCAGTACTTC
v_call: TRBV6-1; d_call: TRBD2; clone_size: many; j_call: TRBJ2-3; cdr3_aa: CASSEAGPSGRDLF; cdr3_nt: TGTGCCAGCAGTGAAGCGGGCCCTAGCGGGAGGGACCTCTTT
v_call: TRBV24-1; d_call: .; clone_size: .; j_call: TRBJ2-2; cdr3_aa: CATSDLMGAITGELFF; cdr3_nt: TGTGCCACCAGTGATTTGATGGGGGCAATCACCGGGGAGCTGTTTTTT
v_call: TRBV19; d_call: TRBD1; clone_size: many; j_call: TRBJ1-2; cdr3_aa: CASSRQGVVYGYTF; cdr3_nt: TGTGCCAGTAGCCGACAGGGTGTAGTCTATGGCTACACCTTC
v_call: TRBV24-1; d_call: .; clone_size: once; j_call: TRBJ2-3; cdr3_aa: CATSDLRPAQPTDTQYF; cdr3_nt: TGTGCCACCAGTGATTTGCGGCCAGCACAACCCACAGATACGCAGTATTTT
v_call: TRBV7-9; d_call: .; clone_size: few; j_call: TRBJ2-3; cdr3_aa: CASSMTADTQYF; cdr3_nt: TGTGCCAGCAGCATGACGGCCGATACGCAGTATTTT
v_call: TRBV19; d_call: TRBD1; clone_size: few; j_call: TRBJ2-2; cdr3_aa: CASSMVRDRATGELFF; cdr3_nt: TGTGCCAGTAGTATGGTCAGGGACAGGGCAACCGGGGAGCTGTTTTTT
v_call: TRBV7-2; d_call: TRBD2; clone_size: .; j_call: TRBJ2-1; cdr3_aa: CASSRSGGEQFF; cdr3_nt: TGTGCCAGCAGCCGGTCGGGGGGTGAGCAGTTCTTC
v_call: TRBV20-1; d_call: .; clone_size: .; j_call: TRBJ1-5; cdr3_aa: CSARASGGKFEHF; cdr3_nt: TGCAGTGCTAGAGCTAGCGGGGGAAAGTTCGAGCATTTT
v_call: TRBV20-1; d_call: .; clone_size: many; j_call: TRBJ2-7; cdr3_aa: CSANGRTGYEQYF; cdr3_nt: TGCAGTGCTAACGGACGAACCGGGTACGAGCAGTACTTC
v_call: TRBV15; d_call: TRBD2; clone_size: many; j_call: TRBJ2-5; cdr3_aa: CATSRERLAGGETQYF; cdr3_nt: TGTGCCACCAGCAGAGAGAGGCTAGCGGGAGGAGAGACCCAGTACTTC
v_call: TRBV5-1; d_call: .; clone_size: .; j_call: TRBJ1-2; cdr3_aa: CASSIDFMNDYGYTF; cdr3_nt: TGCGCCAGCAGCATCGACTTCATGAATGACTATGGCTACACCTTC
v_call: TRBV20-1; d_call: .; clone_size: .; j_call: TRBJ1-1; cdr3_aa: CSASRQVPPLNTEAFF; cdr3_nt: TGCAGTGCTAGTCGGCAGGTCCCTCCGTTGAACACTGAAGCTTTCTTT
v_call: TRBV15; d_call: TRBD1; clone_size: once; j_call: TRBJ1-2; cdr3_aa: CATSRDGQGGANYGYTF; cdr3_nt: TGTGCCACCAGCAGAGATGGACAGGGGGGGGCTAACTATGGCTACACCTTC
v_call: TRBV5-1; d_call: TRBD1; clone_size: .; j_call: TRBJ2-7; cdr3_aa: CASRPGTGYYEQYF; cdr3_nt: TGCGCCAGCAGGCCCGGGACAGGATACTACGAGCAGTACTTC
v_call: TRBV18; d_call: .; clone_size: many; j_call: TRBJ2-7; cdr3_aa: CASSPRQTYEQYF; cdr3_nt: TGTGCCAGCTCACCACGCCAGACGTACGAGCAGTACTTC
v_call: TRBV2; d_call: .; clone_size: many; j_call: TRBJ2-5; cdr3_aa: CASSPTYMVRTQYF; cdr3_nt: TGTGCCAGCAGTCCGACATATATGGTCCGGACCCAGTACTTC